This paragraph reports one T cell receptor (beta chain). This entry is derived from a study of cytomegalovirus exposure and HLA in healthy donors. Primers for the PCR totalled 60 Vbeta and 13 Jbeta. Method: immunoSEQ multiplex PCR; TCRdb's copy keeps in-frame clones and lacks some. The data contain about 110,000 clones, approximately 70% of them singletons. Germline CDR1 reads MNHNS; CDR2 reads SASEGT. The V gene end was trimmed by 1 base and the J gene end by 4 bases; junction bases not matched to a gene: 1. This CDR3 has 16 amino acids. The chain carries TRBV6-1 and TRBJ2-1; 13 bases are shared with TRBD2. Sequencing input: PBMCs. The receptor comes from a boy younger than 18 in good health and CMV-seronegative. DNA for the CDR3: TGTGCCAGCAGTGAAGGACTAGCGGGGGGATACAATGAGCAGTTCTTC. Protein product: CASSEGLAGGYNEQFF.